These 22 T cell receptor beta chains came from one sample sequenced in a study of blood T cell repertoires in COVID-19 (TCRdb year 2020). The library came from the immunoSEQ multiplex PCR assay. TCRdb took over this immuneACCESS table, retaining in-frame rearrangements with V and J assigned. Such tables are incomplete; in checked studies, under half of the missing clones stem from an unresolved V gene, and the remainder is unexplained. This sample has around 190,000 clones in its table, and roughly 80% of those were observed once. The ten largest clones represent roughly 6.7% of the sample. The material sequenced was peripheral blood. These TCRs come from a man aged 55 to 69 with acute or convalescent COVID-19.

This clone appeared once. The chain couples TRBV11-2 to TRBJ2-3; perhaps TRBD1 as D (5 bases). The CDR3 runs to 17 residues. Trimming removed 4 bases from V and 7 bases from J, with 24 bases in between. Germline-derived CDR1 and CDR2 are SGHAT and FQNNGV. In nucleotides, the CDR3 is TGTGCCAGCAGCTGGATTAGGGGCTCCCGACTGTTGAATACGCAGTATTTT. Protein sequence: CASSWIRGSRLLNTQYF. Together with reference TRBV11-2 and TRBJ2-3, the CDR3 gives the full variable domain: EAGVAQSPRYKIIEKRQSVAFWCNPISGHATLYWYQQILGQGPKLLIQFQNNGVVDDSQLPKDRFSAERLKGVDSTLKIQPAKLEDSAVYLCASSWIRGSRLLNTQYFGPGTRLTVL.

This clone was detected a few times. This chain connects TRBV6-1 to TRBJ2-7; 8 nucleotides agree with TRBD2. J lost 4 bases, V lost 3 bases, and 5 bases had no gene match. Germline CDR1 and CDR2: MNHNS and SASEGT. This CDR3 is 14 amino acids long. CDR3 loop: CASSDTGGPYEQYF. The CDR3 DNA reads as TGTGCCAGCAGTGACACGGGGGGGCCTTACGAGCAGTACTTC.

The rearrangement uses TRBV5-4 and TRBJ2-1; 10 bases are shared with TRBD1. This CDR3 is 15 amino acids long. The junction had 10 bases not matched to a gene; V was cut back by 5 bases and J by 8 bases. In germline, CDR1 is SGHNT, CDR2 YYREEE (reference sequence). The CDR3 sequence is CASRPGQGLLDEQFF. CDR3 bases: TGTGCCAGCAGGCCGGGACAGGGGCTTCTCGATGAGCAGTTCTTC.

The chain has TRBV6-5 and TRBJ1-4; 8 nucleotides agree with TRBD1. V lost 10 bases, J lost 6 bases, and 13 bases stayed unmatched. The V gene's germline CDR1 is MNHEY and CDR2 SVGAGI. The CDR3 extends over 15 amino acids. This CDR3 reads CATRKVTGEDEKLFF. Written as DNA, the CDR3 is TGTGCCACCAGGAAGGTGACAGGGGAGGATGAAAAACTGTTTTTT.

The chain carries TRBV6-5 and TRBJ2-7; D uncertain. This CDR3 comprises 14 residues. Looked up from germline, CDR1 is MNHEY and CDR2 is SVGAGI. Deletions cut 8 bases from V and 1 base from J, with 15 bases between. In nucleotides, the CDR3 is TGTGCCAGCCGCCGAATGGCAGATTCCTACGAGCAGTACTTC. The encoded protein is CASRRMADSYEQYF.

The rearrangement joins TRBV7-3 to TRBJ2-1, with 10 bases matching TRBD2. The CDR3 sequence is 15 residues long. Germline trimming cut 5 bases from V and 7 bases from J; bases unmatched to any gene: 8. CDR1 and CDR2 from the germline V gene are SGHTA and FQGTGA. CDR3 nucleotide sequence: TGTGCCAGCAGCGTCGCACTAGCGGGGATAAATGAGCAGTTCTTC. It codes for CASSVALAGINEQFF.

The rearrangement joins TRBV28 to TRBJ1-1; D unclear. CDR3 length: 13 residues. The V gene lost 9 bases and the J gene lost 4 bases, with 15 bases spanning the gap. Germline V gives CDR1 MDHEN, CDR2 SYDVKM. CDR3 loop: CASAGPSFTEAFF. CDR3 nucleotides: TGTGCCAGTGCGGGTCCCTCATTCACTGAAGCTTTCTTT.

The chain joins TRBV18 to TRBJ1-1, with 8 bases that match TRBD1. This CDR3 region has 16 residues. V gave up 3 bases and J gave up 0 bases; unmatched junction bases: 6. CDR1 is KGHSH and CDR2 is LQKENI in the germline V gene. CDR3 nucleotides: TGTGCCAGCTCACCGGGGACAGGAAAACTGAACACTGAAGCTTTCTTT. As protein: CASSPGTGKLNTEAFF.

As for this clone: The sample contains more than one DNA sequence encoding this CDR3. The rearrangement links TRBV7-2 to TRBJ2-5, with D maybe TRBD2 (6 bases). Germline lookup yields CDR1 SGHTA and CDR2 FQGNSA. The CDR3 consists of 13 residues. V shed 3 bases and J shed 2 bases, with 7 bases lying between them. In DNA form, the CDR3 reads TGTGCCAGCAGCTTTGGAGGGCAAGAGACCCAGTACTTC. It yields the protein CASSFGGQETQYF.

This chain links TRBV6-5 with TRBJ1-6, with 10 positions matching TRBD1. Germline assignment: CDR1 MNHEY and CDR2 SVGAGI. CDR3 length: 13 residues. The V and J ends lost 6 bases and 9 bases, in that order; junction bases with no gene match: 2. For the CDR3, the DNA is TGTGCCAGCAGCTGGGACAGGGGTTCACCCCTCCACTTT. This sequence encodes CASSWDRGSPLHF.

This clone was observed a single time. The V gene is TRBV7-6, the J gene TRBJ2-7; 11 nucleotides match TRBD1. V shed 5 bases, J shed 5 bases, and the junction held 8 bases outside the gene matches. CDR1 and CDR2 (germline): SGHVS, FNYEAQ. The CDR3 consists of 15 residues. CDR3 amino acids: CASSHLGQGVNEQYF. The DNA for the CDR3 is TGTGCCAGCAGCCACCTGGGACAGGGGGTCAACGAGCAGTACTTC.

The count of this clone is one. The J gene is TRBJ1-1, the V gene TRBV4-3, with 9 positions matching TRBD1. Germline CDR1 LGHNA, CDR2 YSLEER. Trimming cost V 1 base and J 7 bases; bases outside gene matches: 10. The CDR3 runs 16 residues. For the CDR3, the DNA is TGCGCCAGCAGCCAAGGCCCGGGACAGGGAAAGGTTGAAGCTTTCTTT. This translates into CASSQGPGQGKVEAFF.

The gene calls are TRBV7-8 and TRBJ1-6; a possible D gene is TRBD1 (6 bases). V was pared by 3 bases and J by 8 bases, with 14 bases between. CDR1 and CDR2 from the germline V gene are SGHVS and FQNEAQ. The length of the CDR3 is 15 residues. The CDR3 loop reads CASSFFLGADSPLHF. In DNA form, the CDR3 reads TGTGCCAGCAGCTTTTTTCTGGGGGCCGATTCACCCCTCCACTTT.

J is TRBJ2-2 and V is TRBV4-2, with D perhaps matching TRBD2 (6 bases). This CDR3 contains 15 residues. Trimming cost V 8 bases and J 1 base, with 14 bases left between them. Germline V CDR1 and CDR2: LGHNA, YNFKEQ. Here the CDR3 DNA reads TGTGCCAGCGCTGGAGGGGAAGTGAACACCGGGGAGCTGTTTTTT. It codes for CASAGGEVNTGELFF.

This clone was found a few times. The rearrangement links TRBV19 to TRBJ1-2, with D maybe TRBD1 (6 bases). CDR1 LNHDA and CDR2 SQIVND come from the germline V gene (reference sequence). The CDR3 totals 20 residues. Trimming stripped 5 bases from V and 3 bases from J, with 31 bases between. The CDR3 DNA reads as TGTGCCAGTAGTCATCAAAGGGCCCCCCGGGACACCAAGGGGTACTATGGCTACACCTTC. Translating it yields CASSHQRAPRDTKGYYGYTF. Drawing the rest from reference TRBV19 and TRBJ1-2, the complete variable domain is DGGITQSPKYLFRKEGQNVTLSCEQNLNHDAMYWYRQDPGQGLRLIYYSQIVNDFQKGDIAEGYSVSREKKESFPLTVTSAQKNPTAFYLCASSHQRAPRDTKGYYGYTFGSGTRLTVV.

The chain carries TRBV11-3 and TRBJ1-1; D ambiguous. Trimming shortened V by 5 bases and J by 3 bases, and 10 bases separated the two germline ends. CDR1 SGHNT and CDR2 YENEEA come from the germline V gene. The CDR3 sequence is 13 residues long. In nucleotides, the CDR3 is TGTGCCAGCAGCCCCAATCATGACACTGAAGCTTTCTTT. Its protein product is CASSPNHDTEAFF. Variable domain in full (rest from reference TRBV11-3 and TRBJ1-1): EAGVVQSPRYKIIEKKQPVAFWCNPISGHNTLYWYLQNLGQGPELLIRYENEEAVDDSQLPKDRFSAERLKGVDSTLKIQPAELGDSAVYLCASSPNHDTEAFFGQGTRLTVV.

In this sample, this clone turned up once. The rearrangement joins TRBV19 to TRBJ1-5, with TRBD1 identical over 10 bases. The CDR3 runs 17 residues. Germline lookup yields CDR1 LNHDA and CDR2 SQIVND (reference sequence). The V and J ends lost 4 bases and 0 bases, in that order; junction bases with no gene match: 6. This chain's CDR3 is CASSTTGGGDSNQPQHF. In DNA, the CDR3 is TGTGCCAGTAGTACGACAGGGGGCGGAGATAGCAATCAGCCCCAGCATTTT.

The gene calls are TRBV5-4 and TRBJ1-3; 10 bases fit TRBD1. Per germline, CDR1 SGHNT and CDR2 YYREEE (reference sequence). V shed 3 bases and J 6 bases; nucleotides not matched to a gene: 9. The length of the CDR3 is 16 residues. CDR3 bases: TGTGCCAGCAGCTATTTCGGGACAGGGGCTCAAAACACCATATATTTT. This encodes CASSYFGTGAQNTIYF.

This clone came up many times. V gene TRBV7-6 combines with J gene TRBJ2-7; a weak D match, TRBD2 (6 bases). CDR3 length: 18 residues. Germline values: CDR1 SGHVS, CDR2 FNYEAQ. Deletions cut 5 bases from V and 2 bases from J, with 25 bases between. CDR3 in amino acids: CASSPASALDGGAYEQYF. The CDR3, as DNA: TGTGCCAGCAGCCCGGCTAGCGCTCTTGACGGTGGCGCCTACGAGCAGTACTTC. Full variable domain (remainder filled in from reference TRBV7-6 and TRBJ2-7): GAGVSQSPRYKVTKRGQDVALRCDPISGHVSLYWYRQALGQGPEFLTYFNYEAQQDKSGLPNDRFSAERPEGSISTLTIQRTEQRDSAMYRCASSPASALDGGAYEQYFGPGTRLTVT.

The CDR3 bases are TGTGCCAGCTCACCTGACAGGGTGAGAATGAACACTGAAGCTTTCTTT. The encoded protein is CASSPDRVRMNTEAFF. The chain has TRBV18 and TRBJ1-1; 7 bases are shared with TRBD1. Germline CDR1 and CDR2: KGHSH and LQKENI. The CDR3 covers 16 residues. Trimming cost V 3 bases and J 0 bases; bases outside gene matches: 7.

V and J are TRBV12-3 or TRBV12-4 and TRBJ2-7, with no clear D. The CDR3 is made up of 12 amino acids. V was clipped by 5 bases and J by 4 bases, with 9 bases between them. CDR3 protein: CASSKTSYEQYF. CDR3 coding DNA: TGTGCCAGCAGTAAAACTTCATACGAGCAGTACTTC.

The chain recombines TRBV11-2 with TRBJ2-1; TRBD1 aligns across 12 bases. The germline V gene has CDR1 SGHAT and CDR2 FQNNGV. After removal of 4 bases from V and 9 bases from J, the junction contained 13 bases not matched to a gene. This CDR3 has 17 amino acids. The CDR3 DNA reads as TGTGCCAGCAGCTCGCCCCATCCGGGACAGGGGGCGGGTGAGCAGTTCTTC. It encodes CASSSPHPGQGAGEQFF.